This note documents a single T cell receptor beta chain sequence. This clone was picked up one time. The target of this receptor is not known. No base qualities exist here, and no much larger clone lies one base off it. TRB CDR3 regions were amplified from genomic DNA with the immunoSEQ two-step, bias-controlled multiplex PCR assay. CDR3 libraries were sequenced on an Illumina NextSeq 500. Per the source publication's procedure: The immunoSEQ Analyzer platform was used for the initial alignment and bioinformatics, which included bias normalization against synthetic CDR3 analogs. V, D and J gene annotation followed the IMGT database definitions. For further TRBV analyses, VDJtools version 1.1.10 and the R package tcR version 2.2.1.11 were used with default settings. GLIPH analysis was done using default settings in version 1.0. For CDR3 sequences with at least 5 reads, significant changes in clonotype frequency were assessed with a 2-sided binomial test and Benjamini-Hochberg correction (alpha = 0.01). Not all clones reach the TCRdb copy of this immuneACCESS table, which keeps in-frame sequences only. Checked studies attribute under half of the gap to unresolved V genes and leave the rest unexplained. D and trimming were read from the DNA, whereas the V and J calls and clone size are those reported in that table. For this sample the table gives tens of thousands of clones, of which roughly 93% were detected only once. Approximately 3.4% of the sample comes from the top ten.

The data stem from a study of T cell therapy after organ transplantation (dated by TCRdb to the late 2010s). Context from the whole study: Therapy products were autologous CMV-specific T cells expanded in vitro for approximately 15 days with a peptide pool of 30 HLA class I and II CMV epitopes. Patients were given up to 6 doses of T cells at 2-week intervals and were followed for 29 weeks after finishing therapy. Long-term post-therapy samples were obtainable from only about 75% of the 10 patients. Before T cell therapy commenced, pretherapy samples of peripheral blood were collected. Patients received a median of 1.92 x 10^8 CMV-specific T cells across 2 to 6 intravenous infusions. Of the 10 or so patients, eight were classified as clinical responders and two as nonresponders. This study was a follow-up analysis of the TRBV repertoire from an open-label phase I trial that tested autologous CMV-specific adoptive T cell therapy in people who had received solid-organ transplants.

Interpreted using the paper, the time point label stands for: before start of T cell therapy. Solid-organ transplant recipients with drug-resistant/recurrent cytomegalovirus were included as patients. Ten people from the trial were chosen for repertoire analysis because post-therapy peripheral blood mononuclear cells were available from them. A BD FACSAria III was used to sort viable CD3+CD8+CD4- lymphocytes from PBMCs. The Qiagen DNeasy Kit was used to extract genomic DNA from sorted cells. Broader findings and caveats from the paper: Reconstitution after therapy appeared to include not only transferred clonotypes but also endogenous clonotypes that had not been detected in the therapy products. Before therapy, nonresponders had marked clonal expansions, and their repertoires changed minimally after therapy. The small cohort prevented assessing confounders such as concurrent antirejection and antiviral medications. Fold change in CD8 clonality after therapy inversely correlated with pretherapy clonality, suggesting less biased repertoires were more receptive to remodeling. Reduced sample coverage from poor CD8+ T cell yield may be reflected in the few expansions detected in nonresponders.

The germline V gene provides CDR1 MNHEY and CDR2 SVGAGI. Reading from cysteine to phenylalanine, the CDR3 counts 13 amino acids. Only the CDR3 part of the read is kept: 39 bases, read in frame from the first base. Trimming removed 0 bases from V and 5 bases from J, leaving 8 bases between the germline ends. The rearranged chain carries TRBV6-5 and TRBJ2-7, with an unclear D gene assignment. The sequence was obtained from a human patient who had received a solid organ transplant and had CMV disease. The specimen was CD8+ T cells from blood, collected before autologous CMV-specific T cell therapy. For the CDR3, the sequence is CASSYSNPNEQYF. The nucleotides are TGTGCCAGCAGTTACTCGAACCCCAACGAGCAGTACTTC.